The T cell receptor (beta chain) under discussion was sequenced for a study of naive and memory T cell subsets (dated by TCRdb to the late 2010s). About the study as a whole: In the figure summarizing the skin biopsy and whole blood samples, 10 or so blood donors, 7 tuberculin skin test biopsies and 3 saline control biopsies were reported. PCR2 was typically performed as a SYBR Green qPCR that was stopped at a set threshold, although end-point PCR (around 6 cycles) could be used instead for low-input samples. Broad study findings and their caveats: The potential sensitivity of the RNA-based method to TCR transcript changes with T cell activation and differentiation was acknowledged.

A robust, sensitive protocol for the amplification, sequencing and analysis of TCRs was described in the study, in which 3' ligation of a UMI-containing oligonucleotide to TCR cDNA was used. For whole blood analysis, 2.5 ml of peripheral blood was collected from healthy adult volunteers into Tempus tubes, and RNA was extracted following the manufacturer's instructions. Total RNA was treated with RQ1 DNase, without cell sorting, prior to reverse transcription, with an input of roughly 1 to 1000 ng being targeted. To check how robust the pipeline was in samples where T cells make up a minority population, libraries were built from skin biopsies and whole blood. The germline V gene encodes CDR1 MNHEY and CDR2 SVGEGT. There are 17 amino acids in the CDR3, from cysteine to phenylalanine inclusive. Kept here is only the CDR3 DNA, which spans 51 bases and is read in frame from base 1. The germline V and J ends show losses of 2 bases and 3 bases respectively, and no gene match explains 9 bases of the junction.

Libraries were made using 5' RACE. The ligated cDNA was amplified by four rounds of PCR, in which nested alpha and beta constant region primers were used together with the SP2 primer. TCR RNA was reverse transcribed with SuperScript IV using alpha and beta constant region primers for the blood and skin samples. An oligonucleotide carrying the Illumina SP2 primer and a UMI was ligated to the cDNA 3' end using T4 RNA ligase 1. To prevent hairpin formation, the 12-nucleotide UMI was made up of two random hexamers with an eight-base spacer between them. From the second PCR onward, the TCR alpha and beta chain libraries were handled separately, and dual indexing was used for multiplexing. After pooling, the indexed libraries were analyzed by capillary electrophoresis and sequenced on either an Illumina MiSeq or NextSeq. PhiX DNA at roughly 5-7.5% was spiked into libraries to increase base diversity and improve cluster recognition. In the source study's methods: Demultiplexor pulled UMIs out of read 2, joined the UMIs with the TCR sequence from read 1, and separated reads according to sample indices. Decombinator identified V and J genes and V-J junctions and gave each TCR a five-part identifier that included V and J deletions. Collapsinator relied on UMIs to correct both sequencing errors and PCR amplification heterogeneity, producing a UMI-based abundance for each TCR. CDR3Translator turned identifiers into nucleotide sequence, translated that sequence into amino acids, and pulled out CDR3 regions based on terminal motifs. Error-corrected counts of alpha and beta TCRs from blood and skin were compared after being normalized to the amount of input RNA. TCRdb took the public reads, trimmed them with fastp at Q25, ran MiXCR for clone calling and kept in-frame beta chains. Every distinct CDR3 protein forms one entry, paired with its most common genes and DNA. TCRdb's processing, not the authors' own work, is the source of the V and J calls. The table for this sample lists 30,000 or so distinct CDR3 sequences; 16% of them were counted only once. 2.6% of the sample is taken by the ten largest.

This clonotype was picked up a small number of times. No antigen is known for it. Per-base quality was not reported, and no clone a single base away is much larger than it. The chain couples TRBV6-2 or TRBV6-3 to TRBJ2-3; a stretch of 9 junction bases matches TRBD1. This receptor was identified in a female donor in good health. The nucleotides read TGTGCCAGCAGTTACACGAGGACAGGGGTGCCTACAGATACGCAGTATTTT. Translated, this is CASSYTRTGVPTDTQYF.